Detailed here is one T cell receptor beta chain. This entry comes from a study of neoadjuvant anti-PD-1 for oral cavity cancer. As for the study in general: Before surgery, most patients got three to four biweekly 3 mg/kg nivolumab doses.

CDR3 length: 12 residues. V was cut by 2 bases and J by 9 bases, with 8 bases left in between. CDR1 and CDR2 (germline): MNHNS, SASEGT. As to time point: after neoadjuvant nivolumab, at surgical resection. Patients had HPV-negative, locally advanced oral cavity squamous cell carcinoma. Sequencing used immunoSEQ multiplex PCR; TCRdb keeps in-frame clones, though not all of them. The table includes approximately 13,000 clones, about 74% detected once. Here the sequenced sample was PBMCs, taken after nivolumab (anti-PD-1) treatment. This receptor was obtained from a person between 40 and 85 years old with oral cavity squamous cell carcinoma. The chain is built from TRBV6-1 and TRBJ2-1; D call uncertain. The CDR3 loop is CASSEFYVEQFF. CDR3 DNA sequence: TGTGCCAGCAGTGAATTTTACGTTGAGCAGTTCTTC.